One sample yielded the 10 T cell receptor beta chains listed below, sequenced in a study of glioma-infiltrating T cells after dendritic cell vaccination. Produced via immunoSEQ multiplex PCR; TCRdb's table is partial and in-frame only. The data contain roughly 10,000 clones, roughly 86% of them seen just once; the ten biggest clones take up just over 40%. Time point reported: after dendritic cell vaccination, including at tumor progression/relapse. The input for sequencing was blood, taken after dendritic cell vaccination. Receptors were obtained from a human donor with glioblastoma.

The chain uses TRBV7-9 and TRBJ2-1; TRBD2 matches 11 bases. This CDR3 contains 16 residues. The germline V gene has CDR1 SEHNR and CDR2 FQNEAQ (reference sequence). V lost 5 bases, J lost 7 bases, and 10 bases stayed unmatched. In DNA, the CDR3 is TGTGCCAGCAGCCTAAGGGGGCTAGCGGGGGGAAATGAGCAGTTCTTC. It codes for CASSLRGLAGGNEQFF. The full variable domain, with the rest looked up from reference TRBV7-9 and TRBJ2-1, is DTGVSQNPRHKITKRGQNVTFRCDPISEHNRLYWYRQTLGQGPEFLTYFQNEAQLEKSRLLSDRFSAERPKGSFSTLEIQRTEQGDSAMYLCASSLRGLAGGNEQFFGPGTRLTVL.

The V call is TRBV5-1, the J call TRBJ2-1; 8 bases are a match to TRBD2. Germline V gene data show CDR1 as SGHRS and CDR2 as YFSETQ. J gave up 7 bases and V 0 bases, and 6 bases lay outside the gene matches. CDR3 length: 15 residues. CDR3: CASSLDGRDVNEQFF. CDR3 nucleotides: TGCGCCAGCAGCTTGGACGGGAGGGACGTTAATGAGCAGTTCTTC. The variable domain in full, completed from reference TRBV5-1 and TRBJ2-1, reads KAGVTQTPRYLIKTRGQQVTLSCSPISGHRSVSWYQQTPGQGLQFLFEYFSETQRNKGNFPGRFSGRQFSNSRSEMNVSTLELGDSALYLCASSLDGRDVNEQFFGPGTRLTVL.

The V gene is TRBV5-1, the J gene TRBJ2-3, with TRBD1 matching 7 bases. V dropped 3 bases and J dropped 3; count of bases not matched to a gene: 7. Germline CDR1 is SGHRS and CDR2 is YFSETQ. This CDR3 is 15 amino acids long. CDR3 loop: CASSSDRATTDTQYF. For the CDR3, the DNA is TGCGCCAGCAGCTCCGACAGGGCCACGACAGATACGCAGTATTTT.

The rearrangement uses TRBV2 and TRBJ1-6; 9 bases line up with TRBD1. V lost 5 bases to trimming and J lost 6 bases; unmatched junction nucleotides: 2. Germline CDR1 SNHLY, CDR2 FYNNEI. The CDR3 contains 14 residues. CDR3 sequence reads: CASSRDRANSPLHF. The CDR3 nucleotides are TGTGCCAGCAGTAGGGACAGGGCTAATTCACCCCTCCACTTT.

The chain joins TRBV28 to TRBJ1-1; D unclear. The V end lost 2 bases, the J end lost 11 bases, and 15 bases lay between the germline ends. This CDR3 is 13 amino acids long. Germline lookup yields CDR1 MDHEN and CDR2 SYDVKM. The CDR3 DNA is TGTGCCAGCAGTTTAGTAGGAGGCCTCTCCGCTTTCTTT. Its protein product is CASSLVGGLSAFF.

This clone was recorded only once. The gene calls are TRBV19 and TRBJ1-3; TRBD1 matches 8 bases. Trimming took 6 bases from V and 4 from J; bases not matched to a gene: 5. CDR3 length equals 14 residues. From germline, CDR1 is LNHDA and CDR2 SQIVND (reference sequence). CDR3 loop: CASSFAGGGNTIYF. DNA of the CDR3: TGTGCCAGTAGCTTCGCAGGGGGCGGAAACACCATATATTTT.

The chain uses TRBV5-8 and TRBJ2-6; D unresolved. This CDR3 spans 19 amino acids. The V and J ends lost 0 bases and 0 bases respectively, with 16 bases between them. The germline gives CDR1 SGHTS, CDR2 YDEGEE. The CDR3 loop is CASSLGWALGRSGANVLTF. CDR3 in DNA: TGTGCCAGCAGCTTGGGGTGGGCGCTCGGCCGCTCTGGGGCCAACGTCCTGACTTTC.

This clone was observed a handful of times. This chain uses TRBV7-2 with TRBJ2-7, with 9 nucleotides matching TRBD1. The CDR3 consists of 19 residues. V shed 1 base and J 5 bases; nucleotides not matched to a gene: 18. Germline lookup yields CDR1 SGHTA and CDR2 FQGNSA. CDR3 nucleotides: TGTGCCAGCAGCTTAGTCACAGGGGGCGTCCTTGGGAACCAAAACGAGCAGTACTTC. Protein: CASSLVTGGVLGNQNEQYF.

This sequence joins TRBV28 and TRBJ1-1; 10 nucleotides agree with TRBD1. CDR3 length equals 16 residues. The J segment lost 4 bases and the V segment lost 8 bases, leaving 13 bases of the junction unmatched. Germline values: CDR1 MDHEN, CDR2 SYDVKM. This CDR3 reads CASSHMPGQGITEAFF. As DNA, the CDR3 is TGTGCCAGCTCTCATATGCCGGGACAGGGGATCACTGAAGCTTTCTTT. The variable domain in full, completed from reference TRBV28 and TRBJ1-1, reads DVKVTQSSRYLVKRTGEKVFLECVQDMDHENMFWYRQDPGLGLRLIYFSYDVKMKEKGDIPEGYSVSREKKERFSLILESASTNQTSMYLCASSHMPGQGITEAFFGQGTRLTVV.

This clone is medium-sized (0.01 to 0.1%) within its sample. V usage is TRBV4-3 and J usage is TRBJ2-7; 7 bases are shared with TRBD1. The CDR3 has 16 amino acids. Per germline, CDR1 LGHNA and CDR2 YSLEER. Losses at the gene ends were 0 bases for V and 0 bases for J; bases not matched to a gene: 5. CDR3 amino acids: CASSQDWDSGSYEQYF. CDR3 nucleotides: TGCGCCAGCAGCCAAGATTGGGACAGCGGCTCCTACGAGCAGTACTTC.